This entry features one T cell receptor beta chain sequence. Its antigen specificity is not known. No base qualities exist here, and no much larger clone lies one base off it. The CDR3 numbers 17 residues from cysteine through phenylalanine. Only the CDR3 part of the read is kept: 51 bases, read in frame from the first base. This sample was included in a study of technical replicates of blood from several donors (dated by TCRdb to the late 2010s). Preparation of the library involved the immunoSEQ multiplex PCR assay. The clones in this table, taken by TCRdb from immuneACCESS, are in-frame only. Not every clone is retained; where verified, under half of the shortfall comes from an unresolved V gene, and the cause of the rest is unknown. A total of around 16,000 clones appear in this sample, around nine tenths of them only once. The top ten clones comprise roughly 9.6% of the sample.

The V and J segments used are TRBV21-1 and TRBJ2-3; TRBD1, the D gene given by the table, was not confirmed from the DNA. TRBV21-1 is shown as a pseudogene. The TCR comes from a human donor in good health. The sample was PBMCs. In nucleotides, the sequence is TGTGCCAGCAGCAACCAACCCAGGGCCCGTAAGGTAGATACGCAGTATTTT. Its coded protein is CASSNQPRARKVDTQYF.